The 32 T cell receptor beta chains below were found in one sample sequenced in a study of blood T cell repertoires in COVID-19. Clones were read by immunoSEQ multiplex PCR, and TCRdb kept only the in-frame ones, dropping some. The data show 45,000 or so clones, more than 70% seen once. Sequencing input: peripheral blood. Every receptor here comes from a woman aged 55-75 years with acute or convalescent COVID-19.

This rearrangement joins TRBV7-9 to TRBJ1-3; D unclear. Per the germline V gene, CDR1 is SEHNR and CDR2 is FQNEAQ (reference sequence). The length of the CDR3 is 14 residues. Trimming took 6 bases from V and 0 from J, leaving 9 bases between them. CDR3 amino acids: CASRPTSSGNTIYF. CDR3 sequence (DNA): TGTGCCAGCAGACCAACAAGCTCTGGAAACACCATATATTTT.

The CDR3 DNA is TGTGCCAGCAGCTTACCCTTATCGCGGGGGAACTATGGCTACACCTTC. Translated, it gives CASSLPLSRGNYGYTF. The V and J genes are TRBV5-4 and TRBJ1-2, with D perhaps TRBD1 (5 bases). V was cut by 2 bases and J by 2 bases, with 16 bases left in between. The CDR3 sequence is 16 residues long. In germline, CDR1 is SGHNT, CDR2 YYREEE (reference sequence).

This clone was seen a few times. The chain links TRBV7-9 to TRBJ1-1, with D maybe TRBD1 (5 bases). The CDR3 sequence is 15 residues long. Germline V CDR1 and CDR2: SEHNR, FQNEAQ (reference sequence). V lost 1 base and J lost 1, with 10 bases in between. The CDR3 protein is CASSLVFGQNTEAFF. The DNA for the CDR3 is TGTGCCAGCAGCTTAGTTTTCGGACAGAACACTGAAGCTTTCTTT. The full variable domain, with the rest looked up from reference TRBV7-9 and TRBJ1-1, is DTGVSQNPRHKITKRGQNVTFRCDPISEHNRLYWYRQTLGQGPEFLTYFQNEAQLEKSRLLSDRFSAERPKGSFSTLEIQRTEQGDSAMYLCASSLVFGQNTEAFFGQGTRLTVV.

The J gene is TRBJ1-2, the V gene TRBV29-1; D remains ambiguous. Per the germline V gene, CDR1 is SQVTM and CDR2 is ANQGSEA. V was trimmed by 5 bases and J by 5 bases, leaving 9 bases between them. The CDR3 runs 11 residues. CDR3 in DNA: TGCAGCGTTCAACAGTTATATGGCTACACCTTC. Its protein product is CSVQQLYGYTF.

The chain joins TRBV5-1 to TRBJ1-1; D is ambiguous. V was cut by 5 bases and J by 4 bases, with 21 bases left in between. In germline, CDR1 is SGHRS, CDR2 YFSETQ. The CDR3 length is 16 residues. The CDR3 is CASRKVNGFRGTEAFF. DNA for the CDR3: TGCGCCAGCAGAAAAGTGAACGGGTTTCGGGGCACTGAAGCTTTCTTT.

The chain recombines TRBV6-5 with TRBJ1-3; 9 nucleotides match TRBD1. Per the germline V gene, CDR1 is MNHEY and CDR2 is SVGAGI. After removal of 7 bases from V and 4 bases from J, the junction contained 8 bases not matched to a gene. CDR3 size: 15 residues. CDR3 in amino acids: CASTGTGFGGNTIYF. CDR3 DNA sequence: TGTGCCAGCACAGGGACAGGGTTCGGCGGAAACACCATATATTTT.

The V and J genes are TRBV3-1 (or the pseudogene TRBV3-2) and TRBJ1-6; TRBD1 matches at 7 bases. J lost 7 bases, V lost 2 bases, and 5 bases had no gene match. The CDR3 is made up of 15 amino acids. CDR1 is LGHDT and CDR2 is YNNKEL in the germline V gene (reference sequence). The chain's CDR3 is CASSQRTGANSPLHF. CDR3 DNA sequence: TGTGCCAGCAGCCAACGAACAGGGGCGAATTCACCCCTCCACTTT.

CDR3: CASSFLNQPQHF. Written as DNA, the CDR3 is TGTGCCAGCAGCTTTCTCAATCAGCCCCAGCATTTT. The chain is built from TRBV28 and TRBJ1-5, with D unresolved. The V gene's germline CDR1 is MDHEN and CDR2 SYDVKM. The CDR3 runs to 12 residues. V shed 6 bases and J shed 3 bases, with 6 bases lying between them.

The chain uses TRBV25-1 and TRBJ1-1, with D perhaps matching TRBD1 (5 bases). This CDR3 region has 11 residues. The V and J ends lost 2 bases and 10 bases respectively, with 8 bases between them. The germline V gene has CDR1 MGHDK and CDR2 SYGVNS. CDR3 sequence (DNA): TGTGCCAGCAGTGAAACAGGCGCAGCTTTCTTT. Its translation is CASSETGAAFF.

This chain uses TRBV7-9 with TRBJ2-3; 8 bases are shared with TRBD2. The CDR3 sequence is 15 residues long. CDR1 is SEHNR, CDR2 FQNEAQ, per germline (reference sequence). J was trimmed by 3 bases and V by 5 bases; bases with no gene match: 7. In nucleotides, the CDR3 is TGTGCCAGCAGCCCCGGGGGGGTCTTTACAGATACGCAGTATTTT. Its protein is CASSPGGVFTDTQYF.

The CDR3 DNA reads TGTGCCAGCAGCCTAACAGGGACGGGCACTGAAGCTTTCTTT. As protein: CASSLTGTGTEAFF. The rearrangement joins TRBV6-6 to TRBJ1-1; a weak D match, TRBD1 (6 bases). V was clipped by 6 bases and J by 4 bases, with 15 bases between them. CDR1 and CDR2 (germline): MNHNY, SVGAGI (reference sequence). This CDR3 spans 14 amino acids.

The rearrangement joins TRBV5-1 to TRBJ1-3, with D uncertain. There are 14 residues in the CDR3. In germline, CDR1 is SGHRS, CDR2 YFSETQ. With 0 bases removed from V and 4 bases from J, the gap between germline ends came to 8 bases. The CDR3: CASSLATGGNTIYF. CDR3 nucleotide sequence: TGCGCCAGCAGCTTGGCGACGGGGGGAAACACCATATATTTT.

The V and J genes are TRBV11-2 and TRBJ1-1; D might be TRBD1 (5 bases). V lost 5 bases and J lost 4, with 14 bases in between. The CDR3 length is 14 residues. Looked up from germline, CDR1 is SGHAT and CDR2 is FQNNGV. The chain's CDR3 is CASSPLQGPTEAFF. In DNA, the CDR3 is TGTGCCAGCAGCCCCTTGCAGGGTCCCACTGAAGCTTTCTTT.

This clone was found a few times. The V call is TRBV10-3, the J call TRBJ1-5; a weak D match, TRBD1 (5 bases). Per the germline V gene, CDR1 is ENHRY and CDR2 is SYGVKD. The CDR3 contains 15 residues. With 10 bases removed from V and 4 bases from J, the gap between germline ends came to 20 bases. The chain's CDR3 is CASPSMTDLNQPQHF. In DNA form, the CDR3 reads TGTGCCAGCCCCTCCATGACAGATTTAAATCAGCCCCAGCATTTT.

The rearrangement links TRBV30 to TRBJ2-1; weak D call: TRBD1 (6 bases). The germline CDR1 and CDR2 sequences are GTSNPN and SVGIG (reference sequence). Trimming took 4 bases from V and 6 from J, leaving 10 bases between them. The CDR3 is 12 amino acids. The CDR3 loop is CAWKPGANEQFF. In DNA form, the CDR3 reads TGTGCCTGGAAACCAGGGGCCAATGAGCAGTTCTTC.

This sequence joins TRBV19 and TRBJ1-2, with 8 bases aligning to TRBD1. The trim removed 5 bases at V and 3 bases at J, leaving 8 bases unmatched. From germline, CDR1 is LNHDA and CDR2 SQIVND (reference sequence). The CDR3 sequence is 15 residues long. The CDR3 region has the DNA TGTGCCAGTAGTTTCCGGGACAGGCCCTACTATGGCTACACCTTC. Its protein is CASSFRDRPYYGYTF.

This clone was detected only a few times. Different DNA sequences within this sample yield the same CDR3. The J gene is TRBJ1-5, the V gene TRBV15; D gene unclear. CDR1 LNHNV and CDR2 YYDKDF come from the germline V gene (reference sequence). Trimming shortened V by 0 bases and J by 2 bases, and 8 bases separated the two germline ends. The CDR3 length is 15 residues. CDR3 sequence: CATSRDPGGNQPQHF. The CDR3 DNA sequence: TGTGCCACCAGCAGAGATCCGGGTGGCAATCAGCCCCAGCATTTT.

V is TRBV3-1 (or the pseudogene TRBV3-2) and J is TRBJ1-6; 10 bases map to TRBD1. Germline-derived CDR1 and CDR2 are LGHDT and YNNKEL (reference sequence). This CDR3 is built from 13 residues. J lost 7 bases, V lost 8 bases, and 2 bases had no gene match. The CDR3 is CASGGQGNSPLHF. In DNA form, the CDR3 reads TGTGCCAGCGGGGGACAGGGGAATTCACCCCTCCACTTT.

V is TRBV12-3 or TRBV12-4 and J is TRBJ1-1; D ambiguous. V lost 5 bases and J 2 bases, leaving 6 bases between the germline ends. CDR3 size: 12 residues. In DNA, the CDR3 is TGTGCCAGCAGTCCTTTAAACACTGAAGCTTTCTTT. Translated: CASSPLNTEAFF.

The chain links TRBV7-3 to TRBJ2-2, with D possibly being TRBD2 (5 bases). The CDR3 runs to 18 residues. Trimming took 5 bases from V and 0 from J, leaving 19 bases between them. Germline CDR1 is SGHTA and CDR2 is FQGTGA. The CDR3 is CASSPIAPAEANTGELFF. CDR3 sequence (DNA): TGTGCCAGCAGCCCCATCGCCCCCGCGGAGGCGAACACCGGGGAGCTGTTTTTT.

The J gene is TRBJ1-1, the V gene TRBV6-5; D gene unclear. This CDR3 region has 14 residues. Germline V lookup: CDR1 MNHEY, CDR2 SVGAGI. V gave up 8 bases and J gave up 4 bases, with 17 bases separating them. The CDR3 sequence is CASVKAGFGTEAFF. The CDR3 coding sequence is TGTGCCAGCGTAAAAGCCGGGTTTGGCACTGAAGCTTTCTTT.

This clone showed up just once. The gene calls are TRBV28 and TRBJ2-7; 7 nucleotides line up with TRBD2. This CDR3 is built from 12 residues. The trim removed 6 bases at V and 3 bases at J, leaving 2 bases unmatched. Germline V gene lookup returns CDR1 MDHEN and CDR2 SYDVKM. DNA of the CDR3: TGTGCCAGCAGATCTAGCGGCTACGAGCAGTACTTC. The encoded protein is CASRSSGYEQYF.

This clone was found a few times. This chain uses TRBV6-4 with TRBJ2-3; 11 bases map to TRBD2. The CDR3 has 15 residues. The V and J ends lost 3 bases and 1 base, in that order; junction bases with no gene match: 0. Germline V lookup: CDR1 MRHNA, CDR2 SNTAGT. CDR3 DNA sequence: TGTGCCAGCAGTGAGACTAGCGGGGGCACAGATACGCAGTATTTT. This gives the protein CASSETSGGTDTQYF.

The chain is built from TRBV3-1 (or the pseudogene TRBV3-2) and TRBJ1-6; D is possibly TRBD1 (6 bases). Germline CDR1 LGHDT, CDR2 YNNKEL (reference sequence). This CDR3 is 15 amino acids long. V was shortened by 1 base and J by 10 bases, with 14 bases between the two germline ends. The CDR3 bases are TGTGCCAGCAGCCAAGGAACAGGGAAAGGCTCACCCCTCCACTTT. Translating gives CASSQGTGKGSPLHF.

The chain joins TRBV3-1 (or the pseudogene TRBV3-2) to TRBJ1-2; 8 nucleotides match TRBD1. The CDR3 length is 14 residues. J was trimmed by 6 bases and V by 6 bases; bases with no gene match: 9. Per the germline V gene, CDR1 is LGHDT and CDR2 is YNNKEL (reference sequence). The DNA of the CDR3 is TGTGCCAGCAGACGTCAGGGGGCGAACGATGGCTACACCTTC. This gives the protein CASRRQGANDGYTF.

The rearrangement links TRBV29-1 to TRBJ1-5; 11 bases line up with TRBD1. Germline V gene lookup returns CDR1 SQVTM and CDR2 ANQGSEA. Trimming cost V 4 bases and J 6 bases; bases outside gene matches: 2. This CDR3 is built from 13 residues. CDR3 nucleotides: TGCAGCGTTGGGGGGACAGGGGGTCAGCCCCAGCATTTT. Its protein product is CSVGGTGGQPQHF.

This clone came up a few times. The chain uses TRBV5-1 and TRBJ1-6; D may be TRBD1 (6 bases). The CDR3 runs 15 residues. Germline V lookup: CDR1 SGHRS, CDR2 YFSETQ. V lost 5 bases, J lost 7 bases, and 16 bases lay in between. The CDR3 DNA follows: TGCGCCAGCAGGATAGACAGGTCGGTGAATTCACCCCTCCACTTT. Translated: CASRIDRSVNSPLHF.

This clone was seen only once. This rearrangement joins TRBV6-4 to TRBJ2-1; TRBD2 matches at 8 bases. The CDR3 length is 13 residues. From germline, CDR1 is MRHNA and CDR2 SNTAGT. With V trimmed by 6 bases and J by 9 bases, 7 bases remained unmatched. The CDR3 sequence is CASSVSGGLEQFF. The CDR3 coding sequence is TGTGCCAGCAGCGTGAGCGGGGGCCTTGAGCAGTTCTTC.

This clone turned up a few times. CDR3 loop: CASRILVANTGELFF. CDR3 in DNA: TGTGCCAGCAGGATACTAGTGGCGAACACCGGGGAGCTGTTTTTT. The chain couples TRBV2 to TRBJ2-2; D is perhaps TRBD2 (5 bases). The CDR3 is made up of 15 amino acids. Trimming pared 6 bases from V and 0 bases from J, leaving 11 bases between. The germline V gene has CDR1 SNHLY and CDR2 FYNNEI.

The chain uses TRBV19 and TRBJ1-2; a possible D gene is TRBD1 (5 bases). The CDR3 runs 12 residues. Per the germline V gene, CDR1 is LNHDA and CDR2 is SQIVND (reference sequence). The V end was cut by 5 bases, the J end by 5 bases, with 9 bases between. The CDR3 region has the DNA TGTGCCAGTAGTGGGACTAGGTATGGCTACACCTTC. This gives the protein CASSGTRYGYTF.

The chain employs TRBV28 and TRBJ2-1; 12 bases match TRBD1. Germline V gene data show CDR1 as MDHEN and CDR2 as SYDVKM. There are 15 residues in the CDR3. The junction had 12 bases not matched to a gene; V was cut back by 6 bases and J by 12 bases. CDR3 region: CASSTGTGGYGRQFF. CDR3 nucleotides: TGTGCCAGCAGCACGGGGACAGGGGGCTATGGACGGCAGTTCTTC.

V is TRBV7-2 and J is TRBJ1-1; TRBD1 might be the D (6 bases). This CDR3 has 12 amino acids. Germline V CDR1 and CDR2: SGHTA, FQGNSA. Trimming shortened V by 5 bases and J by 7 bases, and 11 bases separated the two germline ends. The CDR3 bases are TGTGCCAGCAGCATACGACAGGTTGAAGCTTTCTTT. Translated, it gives CASSIRQVEAFF. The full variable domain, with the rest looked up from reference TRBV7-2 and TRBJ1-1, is GAGVSQSPSNKVTEKGKDVELRCDPISGHTALYWYRQSLGQGLEFLIYFQGNSAPDKSGLPSDRFSAERTGGSVSTLTIQRTQQEDSAVYLCASSIRQVEAFFGQGTRLTVV.